Below, 22 T cell receptor beta chains from the same sample are listed, as sequenced in a study of T cells in Graves' hyperthyroidism and ophthalmopathy. There were TCR beta CDR3 regions amplified from RNA transcripts. HTBI primers were the set used in a first-round RT-PCR of the TCR CDR3. TCRdb re-called the multiplex PCR reads with MiXCR, one entry per CDR3 protein. This table holds about 720,000 distinct CDR3 sequences, around 17% found once. Sequencing was carried out using blood. All receptors derive from a man younger than 30 with Graves' hyperthyroidism.

This clonotype was seen ten or more times. The CDR3 DNA sequence: TGTGCCAGTACTACAGGGGGCGCGGGCACCGGGGAGCTGTTTTTT. Translation: CASTTGGAGTGELFF. This sequence joins TRBV12-3 or TRBV12-4 and TRBJ2-2; 9 bases fit TRBD1. The trim removed 9 bases at V and 4 bases at J, leaving 9 bases unmatched. CDR3 length: 15 residues.

The V and J genes are TRBV20-1 and TRBJ2-7; TRBD1 matches at 7 bases. Per the germline V gene, CDR1 is DFQATT and CDR2 is SNEGSKA (reference sequence). The J segment lost 2 bases and the V segment lost 7 bases, leaving 5 bases of the junction unmatched. The CDR3 totals 12 residues. CDR3 coding DNA: TGCAGTGTCGGACAGGAAACCTACGAGCAGTACTTC. Translating it yields CSVGQETYEQYF.

J is TRBJ2-7 and V is TRBV6-1, with 8 bases that match TRBD1. The CDR3 has 16 residues. Germline CDR1 and CDR2: MNHNS and SASEGT. V lost 6 bases and J lost 4; bases outside the gene matches: 14. The CDR3 spells CASSHLAAGGTYEQYF. The CDR3 nucleotides are TGTGCCAGCAGCCACCTTGCCGCAGGGGGCACGTACGAGCAGTACTTC.

V is TRBV13 and J is TRBJ2-2; tentative D call: TRBD2 (6 bases). The CDR3 spans 13 residues. The germline V gene encodes CDR1 PRHDT and CDR2 FYEKMQ (reference sequence). With 4 bases removed from V and 7 bases from J, the gap between germline ends came to 10 bases. This CDR3 reads CASSSRGNGELFF. CDR3 DNA: TGTGCCAGCAGCTCCCGGGGGAACGGGGAGCTGTTTTTT.

This clonotype was seen at least ten times. The CDR3 sequence: CASRKQFMNTEAFF. The CDR3 nucleotides are TGTGCCAGCAGAAAACAGTTCATGAACACTGAAGCTTTCTTT. V and J are TRBV5-8 and TRBJ1-1; D remains unclear. CDR1 is SGHTS and CDR2 is YDEGEE in the germline V gene. This CDR3 is built from 14 residues. Trimming cost V 5 bases and J 0 bases, with 11 bases left between them.

This clonotype was recorded many times. This chain links TRBV7-6 with TRBJ2-1, with TRBD2 matching 8 bases. Trimming removed 0 bases from V and 0 bases from J; junction bases left unmatched: 10. This CDR3 has 19 residues. Germline V gives CDR1 SGHVS, CDR2 FNYEAQ. CDR3 in amino acids: CASSLAPLESGSSYNEQFF. The CDR3 DNA reads TGTGCCAGCAGCTTAGCTCCCCTGGAGAGCGGGAGCTCCTACAATGAGCAGTTCTTC.

The chain uses TRBV28 and TRBJ1-4, with 7 bases lining up with TRBD1. V gave up 6 bases and J gave up 8 bases; unmatched junction bases: 18. The CDR3 loop spans 17 amino acids. Per the germline V gene, CDR1 is MDHEN and CDR2 is SYDVKM. The CDR3 is CASRGETIDREKEKLFF. CDR3 DNA sequence: TGTGCCAGCAGGGGGGAAACGATTGACAGGGAAAAGGAAAAACTGTTTTTT. The entire variable domain, with the rest obtained from reference TRBV28 and TRBJ1-4, is as follows: DVKVTQSSRYLVKRTGEKVFLECVQDMDHENMFWYRQDPGLGLRLIYFSYDVKMKEKGDIPEGYSVSREKKERFSLILESASTNQTSMYLCASRGETIDREKEKLFFGSGTQLSVL.

This chain joins TRBV4-3 and TRBJ2-1; no clear D gene. Germline lookup yields CDR1 LGHNA and CDR2 YSLEER. With 0 bases removed from V and 0 bases from J, the gap between germline ends came to 9 bases. The CDR3 extends over 16 amino acids. The CDR3 coding sequence is TGCGCCAGCAGCCAAGATCGGTGGAGCTCCTACAATGAGCAGTTCTTC. Protein sequence: CASSQDRWSSYNEQFF.

The gene calls are TRBV10-3 and TRBJ2-7, with TRBD1 matching over 9 bases. This CDR3 spans 16 amino acids. The trim removed 5 bases at V and 0 bases at J, leaving 8 bases unmatched. Germline V gene sequence: CDR1 ENHRY, CDR2 SYGVKD. Written as DNA, the CDR3 is TGTGCCATCAGTCACGGGACAGGGTCCTTCTCCTACGAGCAGTACTTC. This codes for CAISHGTGSFSYEQYF.

The CDR3 DNA reads TGTGCCAGCACCCCCGGTGGGGGTTCCTCCTACAATGAGCAGTTCTTC. Translated: CASTPGGGSSYNEQFF. The chain combines TRBV6-2 or TRBV6-3 with TRBJ2-1, with D possibly being TRBD1 or TRBD2 (5 bases each). V was shortened by 7 bases and J by 0 bases, with 16 bases between the two germline ends. Germline V CDR1 and CDR2: MNHEY, SVGEGT. The length of the CDR3 is 16 residues.

J is TRBJ2-7 and V is TRBV4-3; 12 bases align to TRBD2. CDR1 LGHNA and CDR2 YSLEER come from the germline V gene. This CDR3 region has 17 residues. V shed 1 base and J 0 bases; nucleotides not matched to a gene: 4. In DNA, the CDR3 is TGCGCCAGCAGCCAAGGGACTAGCGGGACCTCCTCCTACGAGCAGTACTTC. This sequence encodes CASSQGTSGTSSYEQYF.

This clonotype was seen at least ten times. In DNA form, the CDR3 reads TGCGCCAGCAGTGCAACAGGGGTCGATGAGCAGTTCTTC. The encoded protein is CASSATGVDEQFF. The chain employs TRBV10-1 and TRBJ2-1, with 7 bases fitting TRBD1. After removal of 4 bases from V and 8 bases from J, the junction contained 5 bases not matched to a gene. The CDR3 is 13 amino acids. Looked up from germline, CDR1 is WNHNN and CDR2 is SYGVQD (reference sequence).

Details on this clonotype: This could be a read error, since a much larger clone is one nucleotide away. This sequence joins TRBV28 and TRBJ2-1; 7 bases align to TRBD2. Germline V CDR1 and CDR2: MDHEN, SYDVKM. The CDR3 has 14 amino acids. The CDR3 sequence: CASSLLTSYSEQFF. CDR3 bases: TGTGCCAGCAGTTTACTGACTAGCTACAGTGAGCAGTTCTTC.

With regard to this clonotype: A read error is possible here, since a much larger clone lies one base away. It is likely a read error, because the conserved phenylalanine at the end of the CDR3 is missing. The CDR3 bases are TGCAGCGTTGAGGGAGGGCTTGGGGGCTACGAGCAGTACCTC. This encodes CSVEGGLGGYEQYL. The chain joins TRBV29-1 to TRBJ2-7, with 7 bases identical to TRBD2. This CDR3 has 14 residues. CDR1 is SQVTM, CDR2 ANQGSEA, per germline. Trimming cost V 3 bases and J 3 bases; bases outside gene matches: 8.

This clonotype was counted ten times or more. The chain couples TRBV28 to TRBJ2-1, with 8 bases aligning to TRBD2. Germline trimming cut 7 bases from V and 7 bases from J; bases unmatched to any gene: 15. The length of the CDR3 is 16 residues. Germline CDR1 MDHEN, CDR2 SYDVKM. CDR3 sequence: CASTSASGSTLNEQFF. The CDR3 coding sequence is TGTGCCAGCACCTCGGCCAGCGGGAGCACCCTGAATGAGCAGTTCTTC.

J is TRBJ2-1 and V is TRBV28, with 10 positions matching TRBD1. The CDR3 sequence is 16 residues long. Trimming removed 3 bases from V and 4 bases from J; junction bases left unmatched: 6. The germline V gene encodes CDR1 MDHEN and CDR2 SYDVKM. As DNA, the CDR3 is TGTGCCAGCAGTTTCCGCGGGGACAGGGGATACAATGAGCAGTTCTTC. It codes for CASSFRGDRGYNEQFF.

This clonotype was observed a few times. The J gene is TRBJ2-7, the V gene TRBV30; D is ambiguous. V was clipped by 0 bases and J by 6 bases, with 15 bases between them. The CDR3 runs 14 residues. CDR1 is GTSNPN, CDR2 SVGIG, per germline (reference sequence). DNA of the CDR3: TGTGCCTGGAGTGTAAAGGGATCAGCCCGCGAGCAGTACTTC. Amino acid sequence: CAWSVKGSAREQYF.

This clonotype has at least ten counts. The chain carries TRBV2 and TRBJ2-2; TRBD1 is a possible D gene (5 bases). Between the trimmed V and J ends, which lost 7 bases and 0 bases, there was a span of 9 bases. The V gene's germline CDR1 is SNHLY and CDR2 FYNNEI. The CDR3 runs 14 residues. CDR3 nucleotide sequence: TGTGCCAGCATTCAAGGGGCGAACACCGGGGAGCTGTTTTTT. Translating it yields CASIQGANTGELFF.

This clonotype occurred a few times. DNA of the CDR3: TGTGCCAGCAGCTTAGGTGGGATCGACGAGCAGTACTTC. Residues: CASSLGGIDEQYF. V is TRBV7-3 and J is TRBJ2-7; D uncertain. CDR3 length equals 13 residues. V was trimmed by 2 bases and J by 5 bases, leaving 10 bases between them. Germline V gene data show CDR1 as SGHTA and CDR2 as FQGTGA. Based on the CDR3 plus reference TRBV7-3 and TRBJ2-7, the full variable domain is GAGVSQTPSNKVTEKGKYVELRCDPISGHTALYWYRQSLGQGPEFLIYFQGTGAADDSGLPNDRFFAVRPEGSVSTLKIQRTERGDSAVYLCASSLGGIDEQYFGPGTRLTVT.

Only a few counts were recorded for this clonotype. The V call is TRBV3-1, the J call TRBJ2-2; 9 bases fit TRBD1. This CDR3 has 12 residues. The germline gives CDR1 LGHDT, CDR2 YNNKEL (reference sequence). With V trimmed by 5 bases and J by 12 bases, 4 bases remained unmatched. CDR3 bases: TGTGCCAGCAGCTCAGACAGGGGGAAGCTGTTTTTT. Its translation is CASSSDRGKLFF. Variable domain in full (rest from reference TRBV3-1 and TRBJ2-2): DTAVSQTPKYLVTQMGNDKSIKCEQNLGHDTMYWYKQDSKKFLKIMFSYNNKELIINETVPNRFSPKSPDKAHLNLHINSLELGDSAVYFCASSSDRGKLFFGEGSRLTVL.

This clonotype has a handful of counts. The genes are TRBV4-2 and TRBJ2-3; 14 nucleotides match TRBD2. With 0 bases clipped from V and 1 base from J, the junction kept 9 bases outside the gene matches. In germline, CDR1 is LGHNA, CDR2 YNFKEQ. There are 20 residues in the CDR3. The CDR3 DNA reads TGTGCCAGCAGCCAAGAAACCGGGACTAGCGGGAGAGTTGGCACAGATACGCAGTATTTT. Translated: CASSQETGTSGRVGTDTQYF.

This clonotype was seen many times. This chain joins TRBV2 and TRBJ1-1, with 9 bases matching TRBD1. With 6 bases clipped from V and 0 bases from J, the junction kept 5 bases outside the gene matches. The CDR3 is made up of 15 amino acids. The germline CDR1 and CDR2 sequences are SNHLY and FYNNEI. The CDR3 coding sequence is TGTGCCAGCAGAACCAGACAGGGGGTGAACACTGAAGCTTTCTTT. Translating it yields CASRTRQGVNTEAFF.